Shown below are 30 T cell receptor beta chains from a single sample sequenced in a study of metastatic and nonmetastatic thyroid tumors. Ahead of thyroid surgery, no patient had received treatment of any kind. With MiXCR, TCRdb reprocessed the PCR reads. The sample lists 7,000 to 8,500 clones; 25% to 30% were seen once. The specimen was tumor tissue. Receptor source: a female donor with papillary thyroid cancer or a benign thyroid nodule (not recorded which). Some clones in this sample may be carry-over from other donors' samples.

The chain combines TRBV6-1 with TRBJ2-2, with 11 nucleotides matching TRBD2. This CDR3 is built from 18 residues. V gave up 11 bases and J gave up 0 bases; unmatched junction bases: 14. CDR1 is MNHNS, CDR2 SASEGT, per germline. The CDR3 protein is CAAVGGTSGTANTGELFF. The CDR3 DNA is TGTGCCGCCGTGGGGGGGACTAGCGGAACCGCGAACACCGGGGAGCTGTTTTTT.

This chain joins TRBV2 and TRBJ2-1; TRBD1 matches 9 bases. Germline V gene lookup returns CDR1 SNHLY and CDR2 FYNNEI. The length of the CDR3 is 14 residues. V dropped 7 bases and J dropped 9; count of bases not matched to a gene: 10. The CDR3, as DNA: TGTGCCAGCAATCCCGGGACAGGGACCAGTGAGCAGTTCTTC. It is translated as CASNPGTGTSEQFF.

The rearrangement joins TRBV7-9 to TRBJ1-6, with TRBD1 as a possible D gene (6 bases). In germline, CDR1 is SEHNR, CDR2 FQNEAQ (reference sequence). There are 14 residues in the CDR3. Trimming removed 5 bases at V and 9 bases at J, with 14 bases between. CDR3 loop: CASSRGTWPSPLHF. In nucleotides, the CDR3 is TGTGCCAGCAGCCGAGGGACATGGCCTTCACCCCTCCACTTT.

In its sample, this clone ranks as medium-sized. The rearrangement uses TRBV12-3 or TRBV12-4 and TRBJ2-1; TRBD1 aligns across 10 bases. The CDR3 has 15 amino acids. V lost 7 bases and J lost 4; bases outside the gene matches: 7. The CDR3 DNA sequence: TGTGCCAGCAAAGACAGGGGGCGCCAGTACAATGAGCAGTTCTTC. Protein sequence: CASKDRGRQYNEQFF.

This clone was found many times. The rearrangement uses TRBV12-3 or TRBV12-4 and TRBJ2-7, with D possibly being TRBD2 (5 bases). The V end was cut by 6 bases, the J end by 4 bases, with 10 bases between. The CDR3 runs to 12 residues. CDR3 in DNA: TGTGCCAGCAGCGACGGGATGTACGAGCAGTACTTC. Translation gives CASSDGMYEQYF.

The chain carries TRBV28 and TRBJ1-2; the D gene is possibly TRBD1 (5 bases). CDR1 is MDHEN, CDR2 SYDVKM, per germline. This CDR3 is 14 amino acids long. Trimming stripped 5 bases from V and 2 bases from J, with 12 bases between. The CDR3 nucleotides read TGTGCCAGCAGTCCCATGGGGGAGAACTATGGCTACACCTTC. This encodes CASSPMGENYGYTF.

CDR3 nucleotides: TGTGCCTGGAGCGCCAGCAGGGGGTCAGCTTACGAGCAGTACTTC. Translating gives CAWSASRGSAYEQYF. The gene calls are TRBV30 and TRBJ2-7; the match to TRBD1 covers 7 bases. CDR1 GTSNPN and CDR2 SVGIG come from the germline V gene (reference sequence). V shed 3 bases, J shed 4 bases, and the junction held 12 bases outside the gene matches. CDR3 length: 15 amino acids.

The chain combines TRBV6-1 with TRBJ2-2, with TRBD2 matching over 7 bases. J lost 5 bases, V lost 7 bases, and 13 bases had no gene match. Germline assignment: CDR1 MNHNS and CDR2 SASEGT. This CDR3 region has 16 residues. The CDR3 nucleotides read TGTGCCAGCACTCTCAGGGAGGGCTGGAGGACCGGGGAGCTGTTTTTT. Its protein product is CASTLREGWRTGELFF.

This chain joins TRBV10-3 and TRBJ2-1; no clear D gene. V lost 0 bases, J lost 0 bases, and 6 bases lay in between. The germline gives CDR1 ENHRY, CDR2 SYGVKD. The CDR3 is 15 amino acids. The CDR3 sequence is CAISESESSYNEQFF. The CDR3 bases are TGTGCCATCAGTGAGTCGGAGAGCTCCTACAATGAGCAGTTCTTC.

In this sample, this clone turned up once. The chain combines TRBV20-1 with TRBJ1-1; D not resolved. The CDR3 runs to 12 residues. Trimming removed 6 bases at V and 7 bases at J, with 15 bases between. CDR1 is DFQATT, CDR2 SNEGSKA, per germline (reference sequence). This CDR3 is CSARGRSYEAFF. CDR3 DNA: TGCAGTGCACGGGGTAGGTCCTATGAAGCTTTCTTT.

A remark on this clone: Sequence at one end of the junction differs from germline and may be a read error. The chain has TRBV25-1 and TRBJ2-1; D might be TRBD2 (6 bases). The CDR3 totals 16 residues. Germline CDR1 and CDR2: MGHDK and SYGVNS. The CDR3 here is CTSSDRGERLYNEQFF. In DNA, the CDR3 is TGTACCAGCAGTGATCGCGGGGAACGACTATACAATGAGCAGTTCTTC.

This clone has a handful of counts. The chain recombines TRBV19 with TRBJ2-3; TRBD1 matches at 8 bases. Germline CDR1 and CDR2: LNHDA and SQIVND (reference sequence). The CDR3 is made up of 13 amino acids. V lost 8 bases and J lost 5; bases outside the gene matches: 6. In DNA, the CDR3 is TGTGCCAGTTCTGCCAGGGGGCAAGATACGCAGTATTTT. Its translation: CASSARGQDTQYF.

As for this clone: One end of the junction is discordant with germline, which a read error may explain. The chain's CDR3 is CASSVVPFENRANEQSF. The CDR3 region has the DNA TGTGCCAGCAGCGTAGTTCCCTTCGAGAACAGGGCCAATGAGCAGTCCTTC. The V and J genes are TRBV9 and TRBJ2-1; tentatively, D is TRBD1 (6 bases). Germline CDR1 SGDLS, CDR2 YYNGEE. This CDR3 is built from 17 residues.

This clone came up a few times. The junction departs from germline at one end; a sequencing error may be responsible. The V gene is TRBV3-1, the J gene TRBJ2-6; D tentatively reads TRBD1 or TRBD2 (6 bases each). This CDR3 has 12 residues. The germline V gene has CDR1 LGHDT and CDR2 YNNKEL (reference sequence). For the CDR3, the DNA is TGTGCCAGCAGCCCACTCTCGGGGGCCCAGGCTTTC. This encodes CASSPLSGAQAF.

Within the sample, this clone is medium-sized. CDR3 coding DNA: TGTGCCAGCAGTGAAGTCGAGGGCACTGAAGCTTTCTTT. Amino acid sequence: CASSEVEGTEAFF. The chain is built from TRBV2 and TRBJ1-1; no firm D call. Looked up from germline, CDR1 is SNHLY and CDR2 is FYNNEI. The CDR3 has 13 amino acids. With 1 base removed from V and 4 bases from J, the gap between germline ends came to 7 bases.

In its sample, this clone is medium-sized. The CDR3 nucleotides read TGCGCCAGCAGTAGCCACCGACAGTTTTTGAACACTGAAGCTTTCTTT. Its translation is CASSSHRQFLNTEAFF. This chain connects TRBV10-2 to TRBJ1-1; D is possibly TRBD1 (5 bases). Trimming took off 5 bases at V and 0 bases at J, with 16 bases between the two ends. The CDR3 length is 16 residues. Per the germline V gene, CDR1 is WSHSY and CDR2 is SAAADI.

This clone turned up a few times. The genes are TRBV3-1 and TRBJ2-3; D not resolved. Trimming took 2 bases from V and 5 from J, leaving 8 bases between them. Germline CDR1 LGHDT, CDR2 YNNKEL (reference sequence). The CDR3 totals 13 residues. CDR3 sequence (DNA): TGTGCCAGCAGCCAAAGCGCCGGAGATACGCAGTATTTT. It codes for CASSQSAGDTQYF.

About this clone itself: Mismatch with germline at one junction end may stem from a read error. The chain combines TRBV7-9 with TRBJ2-7; D is undetermined. CDR3 size: 12 residues. CDR1 and CDR2 (germline): SEHNR, FQNEAQ (reference sequence). The CDR3 protein is CASSLGSSEQYF. The DNA for the CDR3 is TGTGCCAGCAGCTTAGGGTCCTCCGAGCAGTACTTC.

A word on this clone: Lacking the conserved final phenylalanine or tryptophan, this CDR3 likely reflects a read error. The chain recombines TRBV9 with TRBJ1-2; D is unclear. Germline V gene lookup returns CDR1 SGDLS and CDR2 YYNGEE. The CDR3 sequence is 16 residues long. Deletions cut 0 bases from V and 7 bases from J, with 19 bases between. The CDR3 sequence is CASSVDVRGGPPGYTL. The CDR3 DNA reads TGTGCCAGCAGCGTAGACGTGAGAGGTGGGCCCCCTGGCTACACCCTC.

The rearrangement joins TRBV5-4 to TRBJ2-2; tentatively, D is TRBD2 (6 bases). CDR1 SGHNT and CDR2 YYREEE come from the germline V gene (reference sequence). Deletions cut 5 bases from V and 5 bases from J, with 22 bases between. CDR3 length: 17 amino acids. CDR3 region: CASSLGHRDSYTGELFF. CDR3 bases: TGTGCCAGCAGTCTGGGCCACCGGGACTCTTATACCGGGGAGCTGTTTTTT.

This clone was counted between two and nine times. The rearrangement links TRBV3-1 to TRBJ2-7; TRBD2 aligns across 7 bases. The V and J ends lost 4 bases and 2 bases, in that order; junction bases with no gene match: 5. The CDR3 totals 14 residues. Germline CDR1 reads LGHDT; CDR2 reads YNNKEL (reference sequence). CDR3 in amino acids: CASSRDYQTYEQYF. The CDR3 coding sequence is TGTGCCAGCAGCCGGGACTACCAAACCTACGAGCAGTACTTC.

In its sample, this clone is medium-sized. This chain connects TRBV20-1 to TRBJ2-5; 9 nucleotides agree with TRBD1. Trimming at V came to 2 bases and at J to 3 bases, leaving 7 bases not matched to a gene. The CDR3 is 15 amino acids. Germline CDR1 DFQATT, CDR2 SNEGSKA (reference sequence). The CDR3 reads CSARTGTGIEETQYF. In DNA form, the CDR3 reads TGCAGTGCTAGAACCGGGACAGGGATCGAAGAGACCCAGTACTTC.

The V call is TRBV5-1, the J call TRBJ2-1, with D perhaps TRBD2 (6 bases). Trimming removed 4 bases from V and 9 bases from J, with 17 bases in between. The germline V gene encodes CDR1 SGHRS and CDR2 YFSETQ. The CDR3 spans 14 residues. The CDR3 sequence: CASSVNGGLSEQFF. CDR3 in DNA: TGCGCCAGCAGCGTGAACGGGGGACTGAGTGAGCAGTTCTTC.

This clone was counted once. The chain combines TRBV20-1 with TRBJ1-6; TRBD1 might be the D (6 bases). The CDR3 loop spans 13 amino acids. V was cut by 4 bases and J by 6 bases, with 10 bases left in between. Germline V gives CDR1 DFQATT, CDR2 SNEGSKA (reference sequence). CDR3 region: CSAMGHLNSPLHF. Here the CDR3 DNA reads TGCAGTGCTATGGGACACCTTAATTCACCCCTCCACTTT.

This clone was detected only once. This rearrangement joins TRBV2 to TRBJ2-3, with 10 nucleotides matching TRBD2. Germline V gene sequence: CDR1 SNHLY, CDR2 FYNNEI. The CDR3 extends over 16 amino acids. Germline trimming cut 4 bases from V and 6 bases from J; bases unmatched to any gene: 10. The CDR3 DNA follows: TGTGCCAGCAGTGGGGCTAGCGGGAGTAGAGGGGATACGCAGTATTTT. Translation gives CASSGASGSRGDTQYF. The full variable domain, rest sourced from reference TRBV2 and TRBJ2-3, is EPEVTQTPSHQVTQMGQEVILRCVPISNHLYFYWYRQILGQKVEFLVSFYNNEISEKSEIFDDQFSVERPDGSNFTLKIRSTKLEDSAMYFCASSGASGSRGDTQYFGPGTRLTVL.

The chain links TRBV20-1 to TRBJ2-1, with 9 bases fitting TRBD2. Germline-derived CDR1 and CDR2 are DFQATT and SNEGSKA (reference sequence). J was trimmed by 7 bases and V by 3 bases; bases with no gene match: 4. CDR3 length: 13 amino acids. CDR3 loop: CSARRLAGNEQFF. The CDR3 DNA reads TGCAGTGCTAGGAGGCTAGCGGGGAATGAGCAGTTCTTC.

The rearrangement links TRBV29-1 to TRBJ1-5, with 8 bases aligning to TRBD1. The germline gives CDR1 SQVTM, CDR2 ANQGSEA. The CDR3 totals 14 residues. Germline trimming cut 6 bases from V and 6 bases from J; bases unmatched to any gene: 10. In DNA form, the CDR3 reads TGCAGCGTCCATACAGGGGGAGGGTGTCAGCCCCAGCATTTT. It specifies CSVHTGGGCQPQHF.

This clone was recorded once. The gene calls are TRBV11-2 and TRBJ1-2; a possible D gene is TRBD1 (5 bases). V gave up 6 bases and J gave up 6 bases, with 20 bases separating them. There are 15 residues in the CDR3. The germline V gene has CDR1 SGHAT and CDR2 FQNNGV. Here the CDR3 reads CASRSWGTDVDGYTF. DNA of the CDR3: TGTGCCAGCAGGTCCTGGGGGACCGACGTAGATGGCTACACCTTC.

This clone is deemed large. The chain has TRBV12-3 or TRBV12-4 and TRBJ1-2; the D gene is possibly TRBD1 (6 bases). Trimming removed 6 bases at V and 1 base at J, with 15 bases between. The length of the CDR3 is 15 residues. The CDR3 protein is CASRPGTNHNYGYTF. CDR3 nucleotides: TGTGCCAGCAGACCCGGGACAAACCATAACTATGGCTACACCTTC.

This clone has a count of ten or more. A read error may account for a junction end that differs from germline. The chain recombines TRBV19 with TRBJ2-1; TRBD1 matches 7 bases. This CDR3 is 16 amino acids long. Per germline, CDR1 LNHDA and CDR2 SQIVND (reference sequence). The chain's CDR3 is CASTTQAATGLYERFF. The CDR3, as DNA: TGTGCCAGTACTACCCAAGCCGCGACAGGGTTGTATGAGCGGTTCTTC.